This T cell receptor beta chain comes out of a study of CD8 T cell repertoires and HIV-1 epitope variants (dated by TCRdb to between 2020 and 2021). For the study in its entirety: Twenty-five peptides representing autologous and known Gag and Nef epitope variants were each used to stimulate T cells in separate culture wells. A CMV, EBV and flu peptide pool, the Ebola AY9 epitope as negative control, and a no-peptide well were included as control conditions. Three Gag epitope families and Nef HW9 and YT9 were included among the tested epitopes. T cells were enriched using the EasySep Human T Cell Enrichment Kit and then co-cultured with an equal number of autologous T cell-negative cells acting as antigen-presenting cells. For less than 13 days the cultures were kept in IMDM with gentamicin, and on days 3 and 7 half of the media was changed with IL-2, IL-7 and IL-15 added. A 1M T cell aliquot was kept as an uncultured baseline condition, separate from the 83 T cell cultures. A total of roughly 78 T cell cultures were run, with each culture condition performed in triplicate except for one peptide, which was performed in duplicate.

V drops 1 base and J drops 4 bases, leaving 14 bases in between. The CDR3 numbers 16 residues from cysteine through phenylalanine. The read is trimmed to its CDR3 DNA, 48 bases read in frame from base 1. CDR1 is given as SGHVS and CDR2 as FQNEAQ, both from the germline V gene. The EasySep Human CD8+ T Cell Enrichment Kit was used on day 10 to isolate CD8+ T cells from every culture. TCR beta CDR3 regions were sequenced at survey depth on the immunoSEQ platform. The QIAamp DNA micro kit was used to extract genomic DNA from every cultured and uncultured CD8+ T cell population. As for how the authors treated the data: Samples with fewer than 5,000 productive reads were excluded, which removed about 6% of the roughly 80 HIV peptide-stimulated cultures. Sequences were trimmed to CDR3 by a MANAFEST web app, and nonproductive sequences, CDR3s under 5 amino acids, and sequences not starting with C or ending with F/W were removed. For a clonotype to count as antigen-specific, the clonotype had to expand relative to the no-peptide control in at least 2 of 3 replicates at FDR 0.01, and only within one epitope family. A frequency at least fivefold higher than in wells stimulated with peptides from other epitope families was additionally required for specific clonotypes. TCRdb holds this immuneACCESS table with in-frame rearrangements only. Some clones are missing; in checked studies, unresolved V genes explain under half, and the rest has no known cause. For V, J and clone size, that table is used; D and trimming come from the DNA. The sample records about 5,900 clones, roughly 73% of which are singletons. The ten largest clonotypes hold 35% to 50% of the sample.

General study outcomes and caveats: A handful of clonotypes recognized the Nef KF9 family and one the HW9 family, with no responses to the TAALDMSHF plasma variant. The assay could identify only TCR beta chains and pointed to proliferation in response to antigen, not to T cell function or cytokine profile. About nine antigen-specific TCR beta clonotypes were identified, of which more than five appeared to be cross-reactive for autologous or known escape epitope variants.

This clone was observed a single time. Its cognate antigen has yet to be identified. Nothing much larger sits one base from this clone, and base qualities are not available. Sequenced sample: cultured CD8+ T cells derived from PBMCs. The chain uses TRBV7-8 and TRBJ1-5; the D gene is perhaps TRBD1, from 5 matching bases. The receptor's source is a male donor with HIV. CDR3 region: CASSLVSAAGNQPQHF. At the DNA level, the sequence is TGTGCCAGCAGCTTAGTTAGTGCGGCAGGGAATCAGCCCCAGCATTTT.